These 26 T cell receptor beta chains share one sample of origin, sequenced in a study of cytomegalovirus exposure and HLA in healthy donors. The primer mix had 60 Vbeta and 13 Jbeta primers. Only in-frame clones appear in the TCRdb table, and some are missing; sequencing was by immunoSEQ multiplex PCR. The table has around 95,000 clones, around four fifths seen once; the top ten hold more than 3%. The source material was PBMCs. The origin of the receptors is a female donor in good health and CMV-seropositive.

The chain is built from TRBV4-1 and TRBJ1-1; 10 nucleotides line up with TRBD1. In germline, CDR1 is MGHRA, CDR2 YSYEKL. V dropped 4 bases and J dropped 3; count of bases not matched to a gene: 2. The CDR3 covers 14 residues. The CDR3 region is CASSLTGGHTEAFF. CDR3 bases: TGCGCCAGCAGCCTGACAGGGGGCCACACTGAAGCTTTCTTT.

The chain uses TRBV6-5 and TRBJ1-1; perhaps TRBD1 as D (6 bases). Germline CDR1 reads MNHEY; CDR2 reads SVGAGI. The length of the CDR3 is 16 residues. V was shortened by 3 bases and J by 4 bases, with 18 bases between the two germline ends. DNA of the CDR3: TGTGCCAGCAGTTATCGAGGACAGTTTAGGGGCACTGAAGCTTTCTTT. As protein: CASSYRGQFRGTEAFF.

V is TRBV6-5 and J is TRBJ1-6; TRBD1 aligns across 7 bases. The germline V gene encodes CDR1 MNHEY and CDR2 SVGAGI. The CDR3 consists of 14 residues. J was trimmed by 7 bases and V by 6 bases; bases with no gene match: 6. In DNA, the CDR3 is TGTGCCAGCAGAGCAGGGACAGTGAATTCACCCCTCCACTTT. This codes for CASRAGTVNSPLHF.

CDR3 coding DNA: TGTGCCAGCAGCTTAGTCCCGGGACAGGGCCAACCCGGGGAGCTGTTTTTT. It is translated as CASSLVPGQGQPGELFF. The chain joins TRBV7-6 to TRBJ2-2, with 9 bases matching TRBD1. The CDR3 runs 17 residues. Germline trimming cut 1 base from V and 6 bases from J; bases unmatched to any gene: 9. CDR1 SGHVS and CDR2 FNYEAQ come from the germline V gene.

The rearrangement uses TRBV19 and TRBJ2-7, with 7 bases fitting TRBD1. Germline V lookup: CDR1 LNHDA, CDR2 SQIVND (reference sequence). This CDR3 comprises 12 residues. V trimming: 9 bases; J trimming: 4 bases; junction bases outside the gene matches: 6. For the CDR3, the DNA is TGTGCCAGCCAGGGACAGTCTTACGAGCAGTACTTC. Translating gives CASQGQSYEQYF.

DNA of the CDR3: TGTGCCTGGAGTACCCAGGACAGGGGACATTCACCCCTCCACTTT. It specifies CAWSTQDRGHSPLHF. The chain recombines TRBV30 with TRBJ1-6, with 9 bases matching TRBD1. This CDR3 has 15 amino acids. V lost 2 bases, J lost 8 bases, and 7 bases stayed unmatched. The germline CDR1 and CDR2 sequences are GTSNPN and SVGIG (reference sequence).

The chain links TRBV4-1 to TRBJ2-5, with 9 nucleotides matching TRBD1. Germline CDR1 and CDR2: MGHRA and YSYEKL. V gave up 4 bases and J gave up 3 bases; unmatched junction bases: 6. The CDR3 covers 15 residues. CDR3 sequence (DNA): TGCGCCAGCAGCCGCGGACAGGGGATGGAAGAGACCCAGTACTTC. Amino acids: CASSRGQGMEETQYF.

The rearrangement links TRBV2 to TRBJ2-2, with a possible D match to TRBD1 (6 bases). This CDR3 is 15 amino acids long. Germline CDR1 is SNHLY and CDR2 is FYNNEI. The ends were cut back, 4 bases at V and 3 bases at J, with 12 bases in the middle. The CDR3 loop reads CASSVSRGDTGELFF. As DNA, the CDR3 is TGTGCCAGCAGTGTAAGCAGGGGAGACACCGGGGAGCTGTTTTTT. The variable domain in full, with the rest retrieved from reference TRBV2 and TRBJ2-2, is EPEVTQTPSHQVTQMGQEVILRCVPISNHLYFYWYRQILGQKVEFLVSFYNNEISEKSEIFDDQFSVERPDGSNFTLKIRSTKLEDSAMYFCASSVSRGDTGELFFGEGSRLTVL.

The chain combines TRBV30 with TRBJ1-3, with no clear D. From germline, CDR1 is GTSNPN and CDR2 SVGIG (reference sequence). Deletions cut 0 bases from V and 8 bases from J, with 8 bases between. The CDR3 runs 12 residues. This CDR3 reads CAWSVQRDTIYF. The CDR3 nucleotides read TGTGCCTGGAGTGTACAACGGGACACCATATATTTT. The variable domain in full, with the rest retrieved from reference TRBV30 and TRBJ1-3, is SQTIHQWPATLVQPVGSPLSLECTVEGTSNPNLYWYRQAAGRGLQLLFYSVGIGQISSEVPQNLSASRPQDRQFILSSKKLLLSDSGFYLCAWSVQRDTIYFGEGSWLTVV.

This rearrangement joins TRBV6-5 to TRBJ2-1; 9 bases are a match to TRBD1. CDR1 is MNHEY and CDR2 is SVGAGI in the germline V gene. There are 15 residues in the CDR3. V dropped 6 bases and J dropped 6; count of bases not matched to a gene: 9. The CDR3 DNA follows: TGTGCCAGCAGCCGAAAACCGGGACAGGGCAATGAGCAGTTCTTC. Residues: CASSRKPGQGNEQFF.

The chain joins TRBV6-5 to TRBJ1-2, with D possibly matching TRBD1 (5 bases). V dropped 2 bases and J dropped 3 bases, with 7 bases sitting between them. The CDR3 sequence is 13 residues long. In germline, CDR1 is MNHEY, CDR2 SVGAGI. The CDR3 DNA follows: TGTGCCAGCAGTTACAGGGGTTACTATGGCTACACCTTC. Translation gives CASSYRGYYGYTF.

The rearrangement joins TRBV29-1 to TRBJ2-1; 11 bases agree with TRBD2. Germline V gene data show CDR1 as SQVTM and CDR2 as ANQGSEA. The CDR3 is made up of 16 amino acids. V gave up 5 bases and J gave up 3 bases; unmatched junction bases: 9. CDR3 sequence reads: CSVPTGTSGYYNEQFF. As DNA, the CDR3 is TGCAGCGTTCCCACCGGGACTAGCGGATACTACAATGAGCAGTTCTTC.

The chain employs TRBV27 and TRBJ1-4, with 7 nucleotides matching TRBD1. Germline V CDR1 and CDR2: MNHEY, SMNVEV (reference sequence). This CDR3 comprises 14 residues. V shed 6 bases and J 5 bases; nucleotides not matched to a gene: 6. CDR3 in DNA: TGTGCCAGCAGCCCCGGGACAGTAAATGAAAAACTGTTTTTT. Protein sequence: CASSPGTVNEKLFF.

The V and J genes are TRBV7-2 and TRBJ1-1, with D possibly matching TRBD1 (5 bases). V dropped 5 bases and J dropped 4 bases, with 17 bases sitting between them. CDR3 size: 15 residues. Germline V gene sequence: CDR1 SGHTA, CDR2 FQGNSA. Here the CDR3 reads CASSQIPGFLTEAFF. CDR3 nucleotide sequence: TGTGCCAGCAGCCAAATTCCAGGGTTTCTCACTGAAGCTTTCTTT.

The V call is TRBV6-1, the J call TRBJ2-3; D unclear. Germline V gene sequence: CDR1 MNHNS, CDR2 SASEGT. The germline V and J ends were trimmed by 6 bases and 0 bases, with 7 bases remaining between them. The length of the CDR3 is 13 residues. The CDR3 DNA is TGTGCCAGCAGGGTCACTAGCACAGATACGCAGTATTTT. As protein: CASRVTSTDTQYF.

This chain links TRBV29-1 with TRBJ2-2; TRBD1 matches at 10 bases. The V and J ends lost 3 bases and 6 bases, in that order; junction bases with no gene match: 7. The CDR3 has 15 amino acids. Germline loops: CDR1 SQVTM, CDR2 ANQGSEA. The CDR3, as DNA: TGCAGCGTTGAGAGTTGGGACAGGGGCGCCGGGGAGCTGTTTTTT. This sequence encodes CSVESWDRGAGELFF.

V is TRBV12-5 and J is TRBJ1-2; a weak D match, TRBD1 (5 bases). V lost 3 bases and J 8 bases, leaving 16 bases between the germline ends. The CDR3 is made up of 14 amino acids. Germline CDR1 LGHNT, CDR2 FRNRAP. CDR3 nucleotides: TGTGCTAGTGGTTTACAACCGGGACTGAGAGGCTACACCTTC. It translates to CASGLQPGLRGYTF.

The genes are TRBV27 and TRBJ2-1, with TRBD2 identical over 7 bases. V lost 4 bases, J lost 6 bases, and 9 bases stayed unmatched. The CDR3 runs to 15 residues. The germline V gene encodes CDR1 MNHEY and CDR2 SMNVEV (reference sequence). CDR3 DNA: TGTGCCAGCAGTTCTGCGGGAGTCGGGTTCAATGAGCAGTTCTTC. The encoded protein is CASSSAGVGFNEQFF.

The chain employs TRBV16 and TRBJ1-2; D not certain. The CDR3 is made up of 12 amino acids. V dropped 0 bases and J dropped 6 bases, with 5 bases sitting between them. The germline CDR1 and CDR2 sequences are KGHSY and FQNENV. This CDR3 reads CASSQSRNGYTF. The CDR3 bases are TGTGCCAGCAGCCAATCGAGGAATGGCTACACCTTC.

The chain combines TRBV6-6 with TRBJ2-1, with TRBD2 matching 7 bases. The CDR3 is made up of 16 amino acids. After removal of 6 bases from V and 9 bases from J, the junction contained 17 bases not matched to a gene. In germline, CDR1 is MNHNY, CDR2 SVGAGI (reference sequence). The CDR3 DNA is TGTGCCAGCAGATACCGGGGGGAGACGCAGAACGTTGAGCAGTTCTTC. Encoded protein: CASRYRGETQNVEQFF.

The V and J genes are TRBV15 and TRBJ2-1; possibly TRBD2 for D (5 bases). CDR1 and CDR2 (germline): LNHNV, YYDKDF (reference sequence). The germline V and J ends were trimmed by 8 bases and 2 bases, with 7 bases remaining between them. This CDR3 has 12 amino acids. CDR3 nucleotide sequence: TGTGCCACCGAGGGTCCCTACAATGAGCAGTTCTTC. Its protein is CATEGPYNEQFF.

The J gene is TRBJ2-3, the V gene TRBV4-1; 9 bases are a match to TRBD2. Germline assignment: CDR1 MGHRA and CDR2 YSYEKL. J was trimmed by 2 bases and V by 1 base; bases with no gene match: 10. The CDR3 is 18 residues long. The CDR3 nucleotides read TGCGCCAGCAGCCAAGGTATAGTCCAGCGGGGGGCCACAGATACGCAGTATTTT. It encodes CASSQGIVQRGATDTQYF.

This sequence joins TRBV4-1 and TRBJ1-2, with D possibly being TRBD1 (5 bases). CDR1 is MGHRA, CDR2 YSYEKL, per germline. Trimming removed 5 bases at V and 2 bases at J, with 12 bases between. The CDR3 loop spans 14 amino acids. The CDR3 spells CASSSRGANYGYTF. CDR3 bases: TGCGCCAGCAGCTCCCGTGGGGCAAACTATGGCTACACCTTC.

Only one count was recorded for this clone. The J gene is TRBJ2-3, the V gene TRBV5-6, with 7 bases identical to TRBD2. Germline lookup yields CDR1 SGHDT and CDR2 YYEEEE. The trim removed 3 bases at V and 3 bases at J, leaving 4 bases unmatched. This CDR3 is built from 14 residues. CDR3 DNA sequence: TGTGCCAGCAGCTCCGGGACTACGACAGATACGCAGTATTTT. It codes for CASSSGTTTDTQYF.

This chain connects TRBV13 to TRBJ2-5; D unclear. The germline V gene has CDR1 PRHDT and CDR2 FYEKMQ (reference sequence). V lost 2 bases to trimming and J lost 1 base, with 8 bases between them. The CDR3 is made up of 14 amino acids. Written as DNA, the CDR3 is TGTGCCAGCAGCTTATGGCCGCCCCAAGAGACCCAGTACTTC. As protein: CASSLWPPQETQYF.

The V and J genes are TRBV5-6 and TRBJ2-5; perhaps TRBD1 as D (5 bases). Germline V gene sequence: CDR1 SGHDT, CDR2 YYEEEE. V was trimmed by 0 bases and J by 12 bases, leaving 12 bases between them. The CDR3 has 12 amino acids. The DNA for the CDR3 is TGTGCCAGCAGCTTGGTCTTGGACACGGAGTACTTC. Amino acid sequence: CASSLVLDTEYF. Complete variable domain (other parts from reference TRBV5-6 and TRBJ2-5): DAGVTQSPTHLIKTRGQQVTLRCSPKSGHDTVSWYQQALGQGPQFIFQYYEEEERQRGNFPDRFSGHQFPNYSSELNVNALLLGDSALYLCASSLVLDTEYFGPGTRLLVL.